A selection of T cell receptor beta chains follows, all from one sample in a study of cytomegalovirus exposure and HLA in healthy donors. The repertoire was sequenced with immunoSEQ multiplex PCR; TCRdb's copy has only in-frame clones and lacks some. Counted here are more than 200,000 clones, 83% occurring once; the ten biggest clones make up more than 1.3%. Input material: PBMCs. The receptors here all came from a girl aged 10-17 years in good health and CMV-seronegative. Each CDR3 is given with its conserved first and last residue. The D gene is left open where the match is weak. Size is omitted from some rows. Given values are once, few, many or a class for expanded clones.

V: TRBV5-1; size: few; length: 13; D: TRBD1; J: TRBJ1-4; DNA: TGCGCCAGCAGCATGGACAGGGGCGAAAAACTGTTTTTT; CDR3: CASSMDRGEKLFF
V: TRBV6-6; size: NA; length: 14; D: NA; J: TRBJ2-7; DNA: TGTGCCAGCAGCGCGTATACGGGTTCCTACGAGCAGTACTTC; CDR3: CASSAYTGSYEQYF
V: TRBV30; size: few; length: 13; D: TRBD1; J: TRBJ1-1; DNA: TGTGCCTGGAGTGTATCAGGACAGGGGGAAGCTTTCTTT; CDR3: CAWSVSGQGEAFF
V: TRBV4-1; size: NA; length: 17; D: NA; J: TRBJ1-5; DNA: TGCGCCAGCAGCCAAGAGGTGTCCAGATATAGCAATCAGCCCCAGCATTTT; CDR3: CASSQEVSRYSNQPQHF
V: TRBV27; size: few; length: 12; D: NA; J: TRBJ1-1; DNA: TGTGCCAGCAGAGATCGGACAGTAGGCTCGGTCTTT; CDR3: CASRDRTVGSVF
V: TRBV5-5; size: NA; length: 15; D: TRBD1; J: TRBJ1-4; DNA: TGTGCCAGCAGCTTGGCCGGGACAGAAAATGAAAAACTGTTTTTT; CDR3: CASSLAGTENEKLFF
V: TRBV27; size: NA; length: 15; D: TRBD2; J: TRBJ2-7; DNA: TGTGCCAGCAGTTTACGTGGGACTAGTCTCCGCGAGCAGTACTTC; CDR3: CASSLRGTSLREQYF
V: TRBV7-3; size: NA; length: 15; D: NA; J: TRBJ2-3; DNA: TGTGCCAGCAGCCCAATCACGGGTGGCACAGATACGCAGTATTTT; CDR3: CASSPITGGTDTQYF
V: TRBV19; size: once; length: 17; D: TRBD1; J: TRBJ1-4; DNA: TGTGCCAGTAGTACCGGCAGGGGGCTCATGGCTAATGAAAAACTGTTTTTT; CDR3: CASSTGRGLMANEKLFF
V: TRBV4-3; size: NA; length: 17; D: TRBD2; J: TRBJ2-2; DNA: TGCGCCAGCAGCCCACGGGAGGCGGGGGAAGGGACCGGGGAGCTGTTTTTT; CDR3: CASSPREAGEGTGELFF
V: TRBV6-5; size: NA; length: 15; D: TRBD1; J: TRBJ1-1; DNA: TGTGCCAGCAGTTACTCCTGGGGACAGGGGACTGAAGCTTTCTTT; CDR3: CASSYSWGQGTEAFF
V: TRBV9; size: NA; length: 13; D: NA; J: TRBJ1-3; DNA: TGTGCCAGCAGCATCGGGGGGGAGAACACCATATATTTT; CDR3: CASSIGGENTIYF
V: TRBV7-8; size: NA; length: 17; D: TRBD2; J: TRBJ2-1; DNA: TGTGCCAGCAGCTTACCCAGACTAGCGGGAGGGAGGAATGAGCAGTTCTTC; CDR3: CASSLPRLAGGRNEQFF
V: TRBV15; size: NA; length: 20; D: TRBD1; J: TRBJ2-7; DNA: TGTGCCACCAGCAGAGATGGGGGGACAGGTTTTGCTGTTCCCCCCTACGAGCAGTACTTC; CDR3: CATSRDGGTGFAVPPYEQYF
V: TRBV27; size: NA; length: 17; D: NA; J: TRBJ2-3; DNA: TGTGCCAGCAGTCTCCATCGGCGGAGGACTGCCACAGATACGCAGTATTTT; CDR3: CASSLHRRRTATDTQYF
V: TRBV11-2; size: NA; length: 15; D: TRBD2; J: TRBJ2-5; DNA: TGTGCCAGCAGCCCAGTGGGGGGGTCGCAAGAGACCCAGTACTTC; CDR3: CASSPVGGSQETQYF
V: TRBV23-1; size: NA; length: 15; D: NA; J: TRBJ2-7; DNA: TGCGCCAGCAGCCACTCGGGACCGCCGGGGGACGAGCAGTACTTC; CDR3: CASSHSGPPGDEQYF
V: TRBV25-1; size: NA; length: 18; D: NA; J: TRBJ2-5; DNA: TGTGCCAGCAGTGAAAACGGCGCTTTCCGGCCAGGTCGGGAGACCCAGTACTTC; CDR3: CASSENGAFRPGRETQYF
V: TRBV7-3; size: NA; length: 14; D: TRBD2; J: TRBJ2-5; DNA: TGTGCCAGCAGCTTATTCGGGGGAGGGGAGACCCAGTACTTC; CDR3: CASSLFGGGETQYF
V: TRBV27; size: NA; length: 15; D: TRBD2; J: TRBJ2-3; DNA: TGTGCCAGCGGCGAGACTAGCGGGGGGGCTAATACGCAGTATTTT; CDR3: CASGETSGGANTQYF
V: TRBV30; size: NA; length: 13; D: NA; J: TRBJ2-1; DNA: TGTGCCTGGAGTGTAACGAGGCAAAATGAGCAGTTCTTC; CDR3: CAWSVTRQNEQFF
V: TRBV5-1; size: NA; length: 13; D: TRBD2; J: TRBJ2-1; DNA: TGCGCCAGCAGTCTGCGGCTAGCGGGACCCAGGTTCTTC; CDR3: CASSLRLAGPRFF
V: TRBV5-8; size: NA; length: 11; D: NA; J: TRBJ1-1; DNA: TGTGCCAGCACCTTTTTCTCCGAAGCTTTCTTT; CDR3: CASTFFSEAFF
V: TRBV30; size: NA; length: 9; D: NA; J: TRBJ2-1; DNA: TGTGCCTCCGGGGATGAGCAGTTCTTC; CDR3: CASGDEQFF